This is a list of T cell receptor beta chains from one sample in a study of control samples from healthy donors and cancer patients. Some clones are missing from TCRdb's copy, which holds only in-frame ones; the method was immunoSEQ multiplex PCR. The sample holds roughly 52,000 clones, around 95% seen once. Specimen: blood. The receptor source for this set is a woman aged 30 to 39 in good health. Each CDR3 is given with its conserved first and last residue. D genes are given only for firm matches. Clone size is given for some rows only: seen once, a few or many times, or a class if the clone is expanded.

cdr3_aa: CASKKYEQYF
cdr3_nt: TGTGCCAGCAAAAAATACGAGCAGTACTTC
clone_size: NA
j_call: TRBJ2-7
d_call: NA
v_call: TRBV2

cdr3_aa: CASSLFASGGIDTQYF
cdr3_nt: TGTGCCAGCAGTTTATTCGCTAGCGGGGGTATAGATACGCAGTATTTT
clone_size: NA
j_call: TRBJ2-3
d_call: TRBD2
v_call: TRBV28

cdr3_aa: CASRGRHQGANNSPLHF
cdr3_nt: TGTGCCAGTAGAGGACGCCATCAGGGGGCGAACAATTCACCCCTCCACTTT
clone_size: NA
j_call: TRBJ1-6
d_call: TRBD1
v_call: TRBV19

cdr3_aa: CASSKTYMNTEAFF
cdr3_nt: TGTGCCAGCAGTAAGACATACATGAACACTGAAGCTTTCTTT
clone_size: NA
j_call: TRBJ1-1
d_call: NA
v_call: TRBV6-4

cdr3_aa: CAITGDTTYEQYF
cdr3_nt: TGTGCCATCACAGGGGACACCACCTACGAGCAGTACTTC
clone_size: once
j_call: TRBJ2-7
d_call: NA
v_call: TRBV10-3

cdr3_aa: CASSFPGQGNTGELFF
cdr3_nt: TGTGCCAGCAGTTTCCCGGGACAGGGAAACACCGGGGAGCTGTTTTTT
clone_size: NA
j_call: TRBJ2-2
d_call: TRBD1
v_call: TRBV28

cdr3_aa: CASSEARHNEQFF
cdr3_nt: TGTGCCAGCAGTGAAGCGCGGCACAATGAGCAGTTCTTC
clone_size: NA
j_call: TRBJ2-1
d_call: NA
v_call: TRBV2

cdr3_aa: CASGFSSGASTDTQYF
cdr3_nt: TGTGCTAGTGGTTTTTCTTCGGGGGCGAGCACAGATACGCAGTATTTT
clone_size: NA
j_call: TRBJ2-3
d_call: NA
v_call: TRBV12-5

cdr3_aa: CATSRENRGNEQFF
cdr3_nt: TGTGCCACCAGCAGAGAGAACAGGGGGAATGAGCAGTTCTTC
clone_size: NA
j_call: TRBJ2-1
d_call: TRBD1
v_call: TRBV15

cdr3_aa: CAWSKVSGANVLTF
cdr3_nt: TGTGCCTGGAGCAAGGTCTCTGGGGCCAACGTCCTGACTTTC
clone_size: NA
j_call: TRBJ2-6
d_call: NA
v_call: TRBV30

cdr3_aa: CASSPGQGPYEQYF
cdr3_nt: TGTGCCAGTAGTCCTGGACAGGGCCCCTACGAGCAGTACTTC
clone_size: NA
j_call: TRBJ2-7
d_call: TRBD1
v_call: TRBV19

cdr3_aa: CASSEPPGRLYEQFF
cdr3_nt: TGCGCCAGCAGTGAGCCCCCGGGCAGGTTGTATGAGCAGTTCTTC
clone_size: NA
j_call: TRBJ2-1
d_call: NA
v_call: TRBV10-1

cdr3_aa: CASGARSYNEQFF
cdr3_nt: TGTGCCAGCGGAGCGCGCTCCTACAATGAGCAGTTCTTC
clone_size: NA
j_call: TRBJ2-1
d_call: NA
v_call: TRBV2

cdr3_aa: CATRDRGYEQYF
cdr3_nt: TGTGCCACCCGGGACAGGGGGTACGAGCAGTACTTC
clone_size: NA
j_call: TRBJ2-7
d_call: TRBD1
v_call: TRBV2

cdr3_aa: CASSFGGLNEQYF
cdr3_nt: TGTGCCAGCAGTTTCGGGGGCCTCAACGAGCAGTACTTC
clone_size: NA
j_call: TRBJ2-7
d_call: NA
v_call: TRBV12-3/TRBV12-4

cdr3_aa: CASSEKGEAPYEQYF
cdr3_nt: TGCGCCAGCAGTGAAAAAGGGGAGGCACCCTACGAGCAGTACTTC
clone_size: NA
j_call: TRBJ2-7
d_call: NA
v_call: TRBV10-2

cdr3_aa: CAIRSGTGQQETQYF
cdr3_nt: TGTGCCATCAGATCCGGGACCGGCCAACAAGAGACCCAGTACTTC
clone_size: NA
j_call: TRBJ2-5
d_call: NA
v_call: TRBV10-3

cdr3_aa: CASRSHGDIYEQYF
cdr3_nt: TGTGCAAGTCGCTCCCACGGGGACATCTACGAGCAGTACTTC
clone_size: NA
j_call: TRBJ2-7
d_call: NA
v_call: TRBV12-2

cdr3_aa: CASSLGREGYGRASYNEQFF
cdr3_nt: TGTGCCAGCAGCTTAGGCCGGGAGGGTTATGGGAGGGCCTCCTACAATGAGCAGTTCTTC
clone_size: once
j_call: TRBJ2-1
d_call: TRBD2
v_call: TRBV13

cdr3_aa: CASSAAGLGNQPQHF
cdr3_nt: TGTGCCAGCAGTGCGGCCGGTTTAGGCAATCAGCCCCAGCATTTT
clone_size: NA
j_call: TRBJ1-5
d_call: NA
v_call: TRBV28

cdr3_aa: CASSLAGGQPQHF
cdr3_nt: TGTGCCAGCAGTTTAGCCGGGGGTCAGCCCCAGCATTTT
clone_size: NA
j_call: TRBJ1-5
d_call: NA
v_call: TRBV12-3/TRBV12-4

cdr3_aa: CASSLGLTTDTQYF
cdr3_nt: TGTGCCAGCAGTTTAGGGTTAACAACAGATACGCAGTATTTT
clone_size: NA
j_call: TRBJ2-3
d_call: NA
v_call: TRBV28

cdr3_aa: CASSHRQKVGYEQYF
cdr3_nt: TGTGCCAGCAGCCACAGACAGAAGGTGGGTTACGAGCAGTACTTC
clone_size: few
j_call: TRBJ2-7
d_call: NA
v_call: TRBV3-1/TRBV3-2

cdr3_aa: CASSVNGTSGYKTYEQYF
cdr3_nt: TGTGCCAGCAGTGTAAACGGGACTAGCGGGTATAAGACCTACGAGCAGTACTTC
clone_size: NA
j_call: TRBJ2-7
d_call: TRBD2
v_call: TRBV2

cdr3_aa: CASKITGAYEQYF
cdr3_nt: TGTGCCAGCAAAATAACCGGAGCCTACGAGCAGTACTTC
clone_size: NA
j_call: TRBJ2-7
d_call: NA
v_call: TRBV27

cdr3_aa: CASSQVNYEQYF
cdr3_nt: TGTGCCAGCAGCCAGGTTAACTACGAGCAGTACTTC
clone_size: NA
j_call: TRBJ2-7
d_call: NA
v_call: TRBV2

cdr3_aa: CATSSTGADADTQYF
cdr3_nt: TGTGCCACCAGTTCGACAGGGGCAGACGCAGATACGCAGTATTTT
clone_size: NA
j_call: TRBJ2-3
d_call: TRBD1
v_call: TRBV24-1

cdr3_aa: CASSPPLGRSHEQYF
cdr3_nt: TGTGCCAGCAGTCCCCCCCTCGGGAGGAGCCACGAGCAGTACTTC
clone_size: NA
j_call: TRBJ2-7
d_call: TRBD2
v_call: TRBV27

cdr3_aa: CASAPGDNQPQHF
cdr3_nt: TGTGCCAGCGCCCCCGGGGACAATCAGCCCCAGCATTTT
clone_size: NA
j_call: TRBJ1-5
d_call: NA
v_call: TRBV7-9

cdr3_aa: CASSMEGGQPQHF
cdr3_nt: TGTGCCAGCAGTATGGAGGGAGGTCAGCCCCAGCATTTT
clone_size: NA
j_call: TRBJ1-5
d_call: NA
v_call: TRBV2

cdr3_aa: CASSPGQGNQPQHF
cdr3_nt: TGTGCCAGCAGCCCCGGACAGGGCAATCAGCCCCAGCATTTT
clone_size: NA
j_call: TRBJ1-5
d_call: TRBD1
v_call: TRBV3-1/TRBV3-2

cdr3_aa: CASSLRPTGTDTQYF
cdr3_nt: TGCGCCAGCAGCTTGAGGCCTACAGGGACAGATACGCAGTATTTT
clone_size: NA
j_call: TRBJ2-3
d_call: NA
v_call: TRBV5-1

cdr3_aa: CASSDLSSYEQYF
cdr3_nt: TGTGCCAGCAGTGACCTGAGCTCCTACGAGCAGTACTTC
clone_size: NA
j_call: TRBJ2-7
d_call: NA
v_call: TRBV6-1

cdr3_aa: CASSDSGRSDTQYF
cdr3_nt: TGTGCCAGCTCCGACTCGGGCAGGTCCGATACGCAGTATTTT
clone_size: NA
j_call: TRBJ2-3
d_call: NA
v_call: TRBV27

cdr3_aa: CASSLRPQGAYNEQFF
cdr3_nt: TGCGCCAGCAGCTTAAGGCCGCAGGGGGCCTACAATGAGCAGTTCTTC
clone_size: NA
j_call: TRBJ2-1
d_call: TRBD1
v_call: TRBV5-1

cdr3_aa: CASSYTPPVGGHEQFF
cdr3_nt: TGTGCCAGCAGTTACACTCCTCCGGTGGGGGGCCATGAGCAGTTCTTC
clone_size: NA
j_call: TRBJ2-1
d_call: NA
v_call: TRBV6-5

cdr3_aa: CASSLTRDGYTF
cdr3_nt: TGTGCCAGCAGTTTGACGCGGGATGGCTACACCTTC
clone_size: NA
j_call: TRBJ1-2
d_call: NA
v_call: TRBV12-3/TRBV12-4

cdr3_aa: CASSSLPGTGEDYGYTF
cdr3_nt: TGTGCCAGCAGCTCACTTCCCGGGACAGGGGAGGACTATGGCTACACCTTC
clone_size: NA
j_call: TRBJ1-2
d_call: TRBD1
v_call: TRBV7-9

cdr3_aa: CASSLDSGRVRNEQFF
cdr3_nt: TGTGCCAGCAGCTTAGATAGTGGAAGGGTTAGGAATGAGCAGTTCTTC
clone_size: NA
j_call: TRBJ2-1
d_call: NA
v_call: TRBV11-2

cdr3_aa: CASKKGGTGNTIYF
cdr3_nt: TGTGCCAGCAAGAAGGGGGGGACTGGAAACACCATATATTTT
clone_size: NA
j_call: TRBJ1-3
d_call: NA
v_call: TRBV6-5

cdr3_aa: CASSPRQGHHEKLFF
cdr3_nt: TGTGCCAGCAGTCCCAGACAGGGACATCATGAAAAACTGTTTTTT
clone_size: NA
j_call: TRBJ1-4
d_call: TRBD1
v_call: TRBV28

cdr3_aa: CASSPGSSKPLHF
cdr3_nt: TGTGCCAGCAGCCCCGGCTCAAGTAAACCCCTCCACTTT
clone_size: NA
j_call: TRBJ1-6
d_call: NA
v_call: TRBV7-9

cdr3_aa: CASSEDRGREQFF
cdr3_nt: TGTGCCAGCAGCGAAGACAGGGGTCGTGAGCAGTTCTTC
clone_size: NA
j_call: TRBJ2-1
d_call: TRBD1
v_call: TRBV7-3

cdr3_aa: CASSSFRQEQNEKLFF
cdr3_nt: TGTGCCAGTAGTTCCTTCCGACAGGAACAGAATGAAAAACTGTTTTTT
clone_size: NA
j_call: TRBJ1-4
d_call: NA
v_call: TRBV19

cdr3_aa: CASSVVGVGAGGPYNEQFF
cdr3_nt: TGTGCCAGCAGCGTAGTGGGTGTCGGGGCGGGAGGCCCCTACAATGAGCAGTTCTTC
clone_size: NA
j_call: TRBJ2-1
d_call: TRBD2
v_call: TRBV9

cdr3_aa: CASSLEISSDTQYF
cdr3_nt: TGTGCCAGCAGCTTAGAAATTTCTTCAGATACGCAGTATTTT
clone_size: once
j_call: TRBJ2-3
d_call: NA
v_call: TRBV7-9

cdr3_aa: CAWSDQETQYF
cdr3_nt: TGTGCCTGGAGTGACCAAGAGACCCAGTACTTC
clone_size: NA
j_call: TRBJ2-5
d_call: NA
v_call: TRBV30

cdr3_aa: CASSQDVLVYNEQFF
cdr3_nt: TGCGCCAGCAGCCAAGATGTCTTGGTCTACAATGAGCAGTTCTTC
clone_size: NA
j_call: TRBJ2-1
d_call: NA
v_call: TRBV4-1

cdr3_aa: CASSYGAVAFF
cdr3_nt: TGTGCCAGCAGTTACGGGGCGGTTGCTTTCTTT
clone_size: NA
j_call: TRBJ1-1
d_call: NA
v_call: TRBV6-5

cdr3_aa: CASSEQLSYGYTF
cdr3_nt: TGTGCCAGCAGTGAACAGTTGAGCTATGGCTACACCTTC
clone_size: NA
j_call: TRBJ1-2
d_call: NA
v_call: TRBV6-1

cdr3_aa: CASSLSGLREEQYF
cdr3_nt: TGTGCCAGCAGCTTATCAGGTCTCAGGGAGGAGCAGTACTTC
clone_size: NA
j_call: TRBJ2-7
d_call: NA
v_call: TRBV7-9